This T cell receptor beta chain was sequenced during a study of control samples from healthy donors and cancer patients. There are 14 residues in the CDR3. Per the germline V gene, CDR1 is DFQATT and CDR2 is SNEGSKA (reference sequence). The V gene lost 3 bases and the J gene lost 2 bases, with 13 bases spanning the gap. Assay used: immunoSEQ multiplex PCR; TCRdb lists only in-frame clones, some missing. The sample lists 150,000 to 200,000 clones; just under 95% were seen once. The chain combines TRBV20-1 with TRBJ1-2; D is possibly TRBD1 (6 bases). The specimen was blood. This receptor was taken from a woman between 35 and 50 years old in good health. CDR3 protein: CSASSDRINYGYTF. The DNA for the CDR3 is TGCAGTGCTAGTAGTGACAGGATCAACTATGGCTACACCTTC.